This TCR beta chain comes out of a study of cytomegalovirus exposure and HLA in healthy donors. On the study more broadly: Among the approximately 410 genotyped donors, around 81% were placed in the Caucasian-associated ancestry cluster.

Notes on this clone: What it recognizes is unknown.

Germline CDR1 is GTSNPN and CDR2 is SVGIG (reference sequence). V was clipped by 4 bases and J by 5 bases; unmatched bases: 5. CDR3 size: 13 residues. Use of 60 Vbeta and 13 Jbeta primers characterized the PCR. The method was immunoSEQ multiplex PCR; TCRdb's version includes in-frame clones alone and lacks a portion of them. Seen in this sample are around 140,000 clones; the ten most common clones hold about 2.2%. Study-wide findings and caveats: A later analysis linked a missense DCLRE1C variant to TCR beta V- and J-gene trimming. Altogether, some 170 TCR beta chains were recorded as cytomegalovirus-associated. A later analysis reportedly found fewer N-insertions in an Asian-associated ancestry cluster than the roughly 670-donor mean.

The material sequenced was PBMCs. The chain recombines TRBV30 with TRBJ1-1; TRBD1 matches at 9 bases. This TCR derives from a woman aged 18-30 years in good health and CMV-seronegative. CDR3: CAWKGTGKTEAFF. CDR3 sequence (DNA): TGTGCCTGGAAGGGGACAGGGAAGACTGAAGCTTTCTTT.